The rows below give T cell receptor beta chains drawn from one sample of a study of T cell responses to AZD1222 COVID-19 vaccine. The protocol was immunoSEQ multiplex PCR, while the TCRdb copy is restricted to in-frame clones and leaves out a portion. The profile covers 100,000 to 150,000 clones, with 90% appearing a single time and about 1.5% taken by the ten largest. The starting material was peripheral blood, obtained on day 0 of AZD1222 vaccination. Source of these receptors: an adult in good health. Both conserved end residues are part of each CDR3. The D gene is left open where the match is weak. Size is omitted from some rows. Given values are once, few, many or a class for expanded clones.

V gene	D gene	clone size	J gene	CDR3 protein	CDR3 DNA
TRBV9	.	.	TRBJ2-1	CASSVGTGIDNEQFF	TGTGCCAGCAGCGTTGGGACGGGGATAGACAATGAGCAGTTCTTC
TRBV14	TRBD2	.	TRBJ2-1	CASSPRFKRDTAYNEQFF	TGTGCCAGCAGCCCTAGATTTAAGCGGGATACGGCCTACAATGAGCAGTTCTTC
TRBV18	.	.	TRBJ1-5	CASSRQFWNSNQPQHF	TGTGCCAGCTCACGCCAGTTTTGGAATAGCAATCAGCCCCAGCATTTT
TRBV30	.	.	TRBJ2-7	CAWSLRELTPGLGFYEQYF	TGTGCCTGGAGTCTGAGGGAGCTCACCCCGGGGCTAGGATTCTACGAGCAGTACTTC
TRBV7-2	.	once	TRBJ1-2	CASSFVSGNYGYTF	TGTGCCAGCAGCTTTGTCTCGGGCAACTATGGCTACACCTTC
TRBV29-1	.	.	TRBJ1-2	CSVEGMNGYTF	TGCAGCGTTGAAGGGATGAATGGCTACACCTTC
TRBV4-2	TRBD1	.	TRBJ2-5	CASSQVQVVTGGGSETQYF	TGTGCCAGCAGCCAAGTCCAAGTGGTGACAGGGGGAGGCTCAGAGACCCAGTACTTC
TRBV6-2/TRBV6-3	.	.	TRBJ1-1	CASSYSSGWIAFF	TGTGCCAGCAGTTACTCGTCAGGGTGGATAGCTTTCTTT
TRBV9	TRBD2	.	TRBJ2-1	CASSANRDKTSGYNEQFF	TGTGCCAGCAGCGCTAACCGGGACAAAACTAGCGGCTACAATGAGCAGTTCTTC
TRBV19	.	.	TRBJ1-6	CASSRGSSYNSPLHF	TGTGCCAGTAGTAGGGGGAGCTCCTATAATTCACCCCTCCACTTT
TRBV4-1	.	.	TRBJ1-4	CASSQFTLGSEKLFF	TGCGCCAGCAGCCAATTTACCCTGGGCAGTGAAAAACTGTTTTTT
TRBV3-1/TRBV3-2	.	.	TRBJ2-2	CASSQDRQNTGELFF	TGTGCCAGCAGCCAAGATAGACAAAACACCGGGGAGCTGTTTTTT
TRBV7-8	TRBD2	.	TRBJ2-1	CASSLLGLGTYNEQFF	TGTGCCAGCAGCTTATTAGGACTAGGGACCTACAATGAGCAGTTCTTC
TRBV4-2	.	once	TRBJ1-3	CASSQGQLIGNTIYF	TGTGCCAGCAGCCAAGGACAGTTAATCGGAAACACCATATATTTT
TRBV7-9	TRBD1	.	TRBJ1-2	CASSFWTGAGYTF	TGTGCCAGCAGCTTTTGGACAGGGGCGGGCTACACCTTC